These 17 T cell receptor beta chains originate from one sample sequenced in a study of PD-1 blockade in classical Hodgkin lymphoma. Measured with immunoSEQ multiplex PCR; TCRdb has only the in-frame clones, and not every one. The sample holds 30,000 to 40,000 clones, around 88% seen once. As for time point: newly diagnosed, previously untreated cHL patient sample. Using magnetic negative selection, the CD4+ T cells were separated out of thawed PBMCs. The material sequenced was CD4+ T cells from blood. These receptors were obtained from a human donor with classical Hodgkin lymphoma.

The genes are TRBV7-9 and TRBJ2-2, with TRBD2 identical over 7 bases. Germline trimming cut 5 bases from V and 4 bases from J; bases unmatched to any gene: 4. The CDR3 covers 14 residues. The germline CDR1 and CDR2 sequences are SEHNR and FQNEAQ (reference sequence). The CDR3 reads CASSLREPTGELFF. The DNA of the CDR3 is TGTGCCAGCAGCCTGCGGGAGCCCACCGGGGAGCTGTTTTTT.

V and J are TRBV6-1 and TRBJ1-5; no clear D gene. The V end was cut by 6 bases, the J end by 1 base, with 10 bases between. Germline V CDR1 and CDR2: MNHNS, SASEGT. There are 14 residues in the CDR3. The CDR3 protein is CASRPSLSNQPQHF. The DNA for the CDR3 is TGTGCCAGCAGACCCAGCCTAAGCAATCAGCCCCAGCATTTT.

This chain uses TRBV6-1 with TRBJ1-1; D perhaps matches TRBD1 (6 bases). V was pared by 7 bases and J by 7 bases, with 13 bases between. This CDR3 is 12 amino acids long. Germline-derived CDR1 and CDR2 are MNHNS and SASEGT. CDR3 sequence reads: CASIVRTDEAFF. CDR3 nucleotides: TGTGCCAGCATTGTCCGGACAGATGAAGCTTTCTTT.

This clone was detected only a few times. The chain recombines TRBV30 with TRBJ1-1; D is unclear. The length of the CDR3 is 8 residues. The germline V gene encodes CDR1 GTSNPN and CDR2 SVGIG (reference sequence). V gave up 1 base and J gave up 10 bases, with 1 base separating them. The CDR3 region is CAWSGAFF. The DNA of the CDR3 is TGTGCCTGGAGTGGAGCTTTCTTT.

The rearrangement joins TRBV28 to TRBJ2-7; D is ambiguous. The germline V and J ends were trimmed by 1 base and 2 bases, with 3 bases remaining between them. Germline assignment: CDR1 MDHEN and CDR2 SYDVKM. The CDR3 loop spans 12 amino acids. The CDR3 nucleotides are TGTGCCAGCAGTTTATCCCCCTACGAGCAGTACTTC. As protein: CASSLSPYEQYF.

The V gene is TRBV10-3, the J gene TRBJ1-2; 8 bases are a match to TRBD1. Germline values: CDR1 ENHRY, CDR2 SYGVKD. The V and J ends lost 3 bases and 2 bases, in that order; junction bases with no gene match: 8. The CDR3 runs 16 residues. CDR3: CAISETGQGSNYGYTF. The CDR3, as DNA: TGTGCCATCAGTGAAACCGGACAGGGATCGAACTATGGCTACACCTTC.

Remarks on this clone: Other DNA sequences within the sample encode an identical CDR3. V and J are TRBV15 and TRBJ2-5; maybe TRBD2 (5 bases). Germline V lookup: CDR1 LNHNV, CDR2 YYDKDF (reference sequence). V was clipped by 5 bases and J by 4 bases, with 14 bases between them. The length of the CDR3 is 14 residues. This CDR3 reads CATSSRGGGETQYF. The CDR3 coding sequence is TGTGCCACCAGCTCCCGGGGTGGAGGAGAGACCCAGTACTTC.

The CDR3 here is CASSFGTDSPLHF. In nucleotides, the CDR3 is TGCGCCAGCAGCTTTGGGACAGACTCACCCCTCCACTTT. This sequence joins TRBV5-1 and TRBJ1-6; 7 bases match TRBD1. The junction had 3 bases not matched to a gene; V was cut back by 2 bases and J by 10 bases. The germline CDR1 and CDR2 sequences are SGHRS and YFSETQ. CDR3 length: 13 amino acids.

V is TRBV6-1 and J is TRBJ1-3; D unclear. CDR1 and CDR2 from the germline V gene are MNHNS and SASEGT. The V and J ends lost 4 bases and 9 bases respectively, with 10 bases between them. The CDR3 is 12 amino acids. This CDR3 reads CASSGQRSTIYF. Written as DNA, the CDR3 is TGTGCCAGCAGTGGGCAACGTAGCACCATATATTTT.

The chain joins TRBV30 to TRBJ1-1; D gene ambiguous. The CDR3 contains 13 residues. Trimming left V 0 bases short and J 3 bases short, with 8 bases between. CDR1 GTSNPN and CDR2 SVGIG come from the germline V gene (reference sequence). In DNA, the CDR3 is TGTGCCTGGAGTGTAAGACGGGACACTGAAGCTTTCTTT. Its protein is CAWSVRRDTEAFF.

The chain couples TRBV15 to TRBJ1-5, with D possibly being TRBD1 (5 bases). V was cut by 0 bases and J by 4 bases, with 13 bases left in between. This CDR3 is 16 amino acids long. CDR1 and CDR2 from the germline V gene are LNHNV and YYDKDF (reference sequence). CDR3 protein: CATSRDVGTRNQPQHF. The CDR3 DNA follows: TGTGCCACCAGCAGAGATGTCGGGACGAGAAATCAGCCCCAGCATTTT.

J is TRBJ2-7 and V is TRBV5-1, with 9 positions matching TRBD1. The CDR3 spans 15 residues. The germline CDR1 and CDR2 sequences are SGHRS and YFSETQ. Losses at the gene ends were 4 bases for V and 0 bases for J; bases not matched to a gene: 5. CDR3: CASSILDRGSYEQYF. CDR3 in DNA: TGCGCCAGCAGCATATTGGACAGGGGCTCCTACGAGCAGTACTTC.

Only one count was recorded for this clone. The gene calls are TRBV11-3 and TRBJ2-5; either TRBD1 or TRBD2 may supply D (6 bases each). The germline CDR1 and CDR2 sequences are SGHNT and YENEEA. V lost 3 bases to trimming and J lost 5 bases, with 16 bases between them. The CDR3 length is 15 residues. The CDR3 protein is CASSFGGQGGETQYF. Here the CDR3 DNA reads TGTGCCAGCAGCTTCGGGGGACAAGGTGGGGAGACCCAGTACTTC.

This sequence joins TRBV7-2 and TRBJ2-1, with 7 bases fitting TRBD2. This CDR3 is 17 amino acids long. Trimming cost V 7 bases and J 5 bases; bases outside gene matches: 17. Germline V CDR1 and CDR2: SGHTA, FQGNSA. CDR3 protein: CASTPFGGRAGDNEQFF. In nucleotides, the CDR3 is TGTGCCAGCACCCCTTTCGGAGGGAGGGCCGGTGACAATGAGCAGTTCTTC.

This chain uses TRBV28 with TRBJ2-2, with 9 bases aligning to TRBD2. CDR1 is MDHEN and CDR2 is SYDVKM in the germline V gene. J was trimmed by 7 bases and V by 5 bases; bases with no gene match: 11. The length of the CDR3 is 16 residues. The CDR3 DNA follows: TGTGCCAGCAGTCCATCTGGCGGGAGGGCTGGCGGGGAGCTGTTTTTT. Protein sequence: CASSPSGGRAGGELFF.

The gene calls are TRBV19 and TRBJ2-7; possible D gene TRBD1, 6 bases. V was cut by 6 bases and J by 0 bases, with 15 bases left in between. The length of the CDR3 is 15 residues. Germline CDR1 reads LNHDA; CDR2 reads SQIVND (reference sequence). The CDR3 spells CASSNDRRSSYEQYF. CDR3 nucleotide sequence: TGTGCCAGTAGCAACGACAGGAGGAGCTCCTACGAGCAGTACTTC.

The chain couples TRBV5-1 to TRBJ2-1, with a tentative D call TRBD2 (5 bases). The CDR3 is 15 residues long. From germline, CDR1 is SGHRS and CDR2 YFSETQ. Trimming left V 4 bases short and J 4 bases short, with 15 bases between. CDR3 nucleotides: TGCGCCAGCAGCCCCGAGGGAGACCCTTACAATGAGCAGTTCTTC. Protein sequence: CASSPEGDPYNEQFF.